Sequencing of this T cell receptor (beta chain) was carried out in a study of Ad26.COV2.S vaccination and SARS-CoV-2 variants. Treatment here: about 20 received Ad26.COV2.S at low or high dose, single or two shots; about five received placebo; per-sample allocation not given. Sampling took place 63 days after the first vaccine or placebo injection. An Ad26 vector expressing Wuhan-strain SARS-CoV-2 spike constituted the vaccine. Study-wide results and limits: Possible underestimation of total T cell responses by the TCR breadth and depth analyses was noted. Non-spike TCR breadth did not differ much between vaccine and placebo recipients. Compared with placebo recipients, vaccine recipients had higher spike-specific TCR breadth.

Sequenced by immunoSEQ multiplex PCR; TCRdb stores in-frame clones only, minus some. The table records about 280,000 clones, about 90% of them present only once. The V and J ends lost 4 bases and 3 bases, in that order; junction bases with no gene match: 8. The CDR3 has 16 amino acids. The V gene's germline CDR1 is SEHNR and CDR2 FQNEAQ (reference sequence). A word on this clone: As yet, its antigen is unknown.

The rearrangement uses TRBV7-9 and TRBJ1-2, with 10 bases identical to TRBD1. This clonotype originated in a person aged 18-60 years who received the Ad26.COV2.S COVID-19 vaccine or a placebo. Here the sequenced sample was peripheral blood, taken in a trial of Ad26.COV2.S vaccine versus placebo. CDR3 in DNA: TGTGCCAGCAGCTCGGTCGACAGGGGGCTGGACTATGGCTACACCTTC. It encodes CASSSVDRGLDYGYTF.